This is a list of T cell receptor beta chains from one sample in a study of patients and donors after allogeneic stem cell transplantation. TCRdb independently ran MiXCR on the RT-PCR reads; one entry per CDR3 protein. This sample yields around 70,000 distinct CDR3 sequences, of which about 30% are seen a single time; 26% belongs to the top ten. Sequences were obtained from blood, either unsorted or a sorted T cell fraction (not recorded which). These receptors all come from a human donor who was either an allogeneic HSCT recipient or a stem cell or donor lymphocyte infusion donor (not recorded which). It is not recorded whose cells these are; they may come from a transplant donor. CDR3s include the opening cysteine and the closing phenylalanine or tryptophan. D genes are given only for firm matches. Only part of the rows carry a size: once, few, many, or a class if the clone is expanded.

d_gene,j_gene,len,abundance,v_gene,CDR3aa,CDR3nt
-,TRBJ1-1,15,-,TRBV4-3,CASSQVVGRNTEAFF,TGCGCCAGCAGCCAAGTTGTAGGTCGGAACACTGAAGCTTTCTTT
TRBD1,TRBJ1-1,13,few,TRBV7-3,CASSPDRGAEAFF,TGTGCCAGCAGCCCGGACAGGGGGGCTGAAGCTTTCTTT
TRBD1,TRBJ2-5,15,-,TRBV19,CASSIPGQGQETQYF,TGTGCCAGTAGTATACCGGGACAGGGACAAGAGACCCAGTACTTC
-,TRBJ2-2,14,few,TRBV6-5,CASRPSALTGELFF,TGTGCCAGCAGGCCTAGTGCCCTCACCGGGGAGCTGTTTTTT
TRBD1,TRBJ2-6,14,few,TRBV29-1,CSVLTGAGANVLTF,TGCAGCGTCCTTACAGGGGCTGGGGCCAACGTCCTGACTTTC
TRBD2,TRBJ2-1,15,few,TRBV5-1,CASSRERGDYNEQFF,TGCGCCAGCAGCAGGGAGCGGGGGGACTACAATGAGCAGTTCTTC
TRBD1,TRBJ2-2,19,-,TRBV7-9,CASSPRFRDRGMLTGELFF,TGTGCCAGCAGCCCGAGATTCCGGGACAGGGGAATGCTAACCGGGGAGCTGTTTTTT
TRBD1,TRBJ1-2,16,few,TRBV5-1,CASSLDIFGTGDGYTF,TGCGCCAGCAGCTTGGATATCTTTGGGACAGGGGATGGCTACACCTTC
-,TRBJ1-6,17,-,TRBV7-8,CASSLGPHMAYNSPLHF,TGTGCCAGCAGCTTAGGCCCCCATATGGCCTATAATTCACCCCTCCACTTT
-,TRBJ1-3,13,-,TRBV10-3,CAISPGARDTIYF,TGTGCCATCAGCCCAGGGGCGCGGGACACCATATATTTT
TRBD1,TRBJ2-7,14,few,TRBV5-1,CASSPDRGHGEQYF,TGCGCCAGCAGTCCTGACAGGGGGCACGGCGAGCAGTACTTC
TRBD2,TRBJ2-1,17,-,TRBV19,CASSLRASGRSYNEQFF,TGTGCCAGTAGCCTTCGGGCTAGCGGGAGGAGTTACAATGAGCAGTTCTTC
-,TRBJ1-1,13,few,TRBV20-1,CSARTGTNTEAFF,TGCAGTGCTAGGACAGGCACGAACACTGAAGCTTTCTTT
-,TRBJ2-2,16,-,TRBV24-1,CATSDRDSPNTGELFF,TGTGCCACCAGTGATCGGGACTCTCCGAACACCGGGGAGCTGTTTTTT
TRBD2,TRBJ2-2,19,-,TRBV2,CASSDRTSGRGSNTGELFF,TGTGCCAGCAGTGACCGGACTAGCGGGAGAGGGTCGAACACCGGGGAGCTGTTTTTT
-,TRBJ1-2,14,few,TRBV7-9,CASSLAALSYGYTF,TGTGCCAGCAGCTTAGCGGCACTTAGCTATGGCTACACCTTC
TRBD1,TRBJ2-1,15,-,TRBV10-3,CAISDFDRDYNEQFF,TGTGCCATCAGTGACTTTGACAGGGACTACAATGAGCAGTTCTTC
TRBD2,TRBJ2-1,19,once,TRBV11-3,CASSFGLGLAGSQGNEQFF,TGTGCCAGCAGCTTCGGGCTGGGACTAGCGGGATCCCAGGGCAATGAGCAGTTCTTC
-,TRBJ1-2,14,-,TRBV5-1,CASSLELRDYGYTF,TGCGCCAGCAGCTTGGAACTTAGGGACTATGGCTACACCTTC
TRBD2,TRBJ2-3,13,-,TRBV10-3,CAISGGMADTQYF,TGTGCCATTAGCGGGGGGATGGCAGATACGCAGTATTTT
TRBD1,TRBJ2-5,16,few,TRBV12-3/TRBV12-4,CASSPNRGRVQETQYF,TGTGCCAGCAGCCCTAACAGGGGGCGCGTCCAGGAGACCCAGTACTTC
-,TRBJ2-1,15,-,TRBV11-2,CASSSEGSSYNVQFF,TGTGCCAGCAGCTCCGAGGGGAGCTCCTACAATGTGCAGTTCTTC
-,TRBJ2-2,15,many,TRBV3-1,CASSLTKGGTGELFF,TGTGCCAGCAGCCTTACTAAGGGGGGCACCGGGGAGCTGTTTTTT
TRBD1,TRBJ1-5,16,few,TRBV7-9,CASSPEGQASNQPQHF,TGTGCCAGCAGCCCAGAAGGACAGGCTAGCAATCAGCCCCAGCATTTT
TRBD2,TRBJ2-7,13,-,TRBV10-3,CATGGLAGDEQYF,TGTGCCACTGGGGGACTAGCGGGGGACGAGCAGTACTTC
-,TRBJ2-2,19,-,TRBV9,CASSVTPYGGLVDTGELFF,TGTGCCAGCAGCGTAACCCCGTATGGGGGCTTGGTTGACACCGGGGAGCTGTTTTTT
-,TRBJ1-5,15,few,TRBV21-1,CASSNSRTEDQPQHF,TGTGCCAGCAGCAATTCGAGGACAGAGGATCAGCCCCAGCATTTT
-,TRBJ1-2,17,-,TRBV15,CATSRDPTRRDYYGYTF,TGTGCCACCAGCAGAGATCCTACCCGTAGGGATTACTATGGCTACACCTTC
-,TRBJ2-5,13,-,TRBV28,CASRLDSQETQYF,TGTGCCAGCAGGTTGGACAGCCAAGAGACCCAGTACTTC
-,TRBJ1-2,15,-,TRBV11-2,CASSLPSRDPNGYTF,TGTGCCAGCAGCTTACCGAGCCGGGACCCCAATGGCTACACCTTC
TRBD1,TRBJ1-2,15,few,TRBV3-1,CASSLPQGGGYGYTF,TGTGCCAGCAGCCTACCACAGGGGGGCGGCTATGGCTACACCTTC
-,TRBJ1-5,13,few,TRBV20-1,CSAQRKSNQPQHF,TGCAGTGCCCAGCGGAAGAGCAATCAGCCCCAGCATTTT
TRBD2,TRBJ2-5,17,-,TRBV7-6,CASSLVPIGTSGETQYF,TGTGCCAGCAGCTTAGTACCCATCGGGACTAGCGGGGAGACCCAGTACTTC
-,TRBJ2-1,13,-,TRBV6-5,CASSYGLLNEQFF,TGTGCCAGCAGTTACGGTCTCCTCAATGAGCAGTTCTTC
-,TRBJ2-7,15,few,TRBV3-1,CASSQEPGGSYEQYF,TGTGCCAGCAGCCAAGAACCCGGGGGCTCCTACGAGCAGTACTTC
-,TRBJ1-1,16,-,TRBV25-1,CASTPGRGQANTEAFF,TGTGCCAGCACCCCCGGCCGTGGGCAGGCGAACACTGAAGCTTTCTTT
-,TRBJ2-7,13,-,TRBV5-1,CASSSEISLEQYF,TGCGCCAGCAGCTCGGAAATATCTCTCGAGCAGTACTTC
-,TRBJ2-1,17,-,TRBV5-6,CASSLGDTMRWDNEQFF,TGTGCCAGCAGCTTGGGGGACACTATGCGCTGGGACAATGAGCAGTTCTTC
-,TRBJ1-1,13,few,TRBV18,CASSPQGRTEAFF,TGTGCCAGCTCCCCCCAGGGACGGACTGAAGCTTTCTTT
TRBD1,TRBJ2-7,15,-,TRBV4-2,CASSQRRDRNYEQYF,TGTGCCAGCAGCCAACGCCGGGACAGGAACTACGAGCAGTACTTC
-,TRBJ2-7,16,-,TRBV21-1,CASSKVPPLILYEQYF,TGTGCCAGCAGCAAAGTTCCGCCGCTAATCCTCTACGAGCAGTACTTC
-,TRBJ1-6,15,few,TRBV11-2,CASSLDARGNSPLHF,TGTGCCAGCAGCTTAGATGCCAGGGGAAATTCACCCCTCCACTTT
TRBD2,TRBJ2-2,16,few,TRBV24-1,CATSEPLAGHTGELFF,TGTGCCACCAGTGAACCCCTAGCGGGACACACCGGGGAGCTGTTTTTT
TRBD1,TRBJ1-4,16,few,TRBV2,CASSRDSVATNEKLFF,TGTGCCAGCAGTAGGGACAGCGTTGCAACTAATGAAAAACTGTTTTTT
-,TRBJ1-6,15,-,TRBV7-2,CASSLAAGSNSPLHF,TGTGCCAGCAGCTTAGCGGCAGGGAGTAATTCACCCCTCCACTTT
-,TRBJ1-1,14,-,TRBV6-2/TRBV6-3,CASSWVGGNTEAFF,TGTGCCAGCAGTTGGGTTGGGGGGAACACTGAAGCTTTCTTT